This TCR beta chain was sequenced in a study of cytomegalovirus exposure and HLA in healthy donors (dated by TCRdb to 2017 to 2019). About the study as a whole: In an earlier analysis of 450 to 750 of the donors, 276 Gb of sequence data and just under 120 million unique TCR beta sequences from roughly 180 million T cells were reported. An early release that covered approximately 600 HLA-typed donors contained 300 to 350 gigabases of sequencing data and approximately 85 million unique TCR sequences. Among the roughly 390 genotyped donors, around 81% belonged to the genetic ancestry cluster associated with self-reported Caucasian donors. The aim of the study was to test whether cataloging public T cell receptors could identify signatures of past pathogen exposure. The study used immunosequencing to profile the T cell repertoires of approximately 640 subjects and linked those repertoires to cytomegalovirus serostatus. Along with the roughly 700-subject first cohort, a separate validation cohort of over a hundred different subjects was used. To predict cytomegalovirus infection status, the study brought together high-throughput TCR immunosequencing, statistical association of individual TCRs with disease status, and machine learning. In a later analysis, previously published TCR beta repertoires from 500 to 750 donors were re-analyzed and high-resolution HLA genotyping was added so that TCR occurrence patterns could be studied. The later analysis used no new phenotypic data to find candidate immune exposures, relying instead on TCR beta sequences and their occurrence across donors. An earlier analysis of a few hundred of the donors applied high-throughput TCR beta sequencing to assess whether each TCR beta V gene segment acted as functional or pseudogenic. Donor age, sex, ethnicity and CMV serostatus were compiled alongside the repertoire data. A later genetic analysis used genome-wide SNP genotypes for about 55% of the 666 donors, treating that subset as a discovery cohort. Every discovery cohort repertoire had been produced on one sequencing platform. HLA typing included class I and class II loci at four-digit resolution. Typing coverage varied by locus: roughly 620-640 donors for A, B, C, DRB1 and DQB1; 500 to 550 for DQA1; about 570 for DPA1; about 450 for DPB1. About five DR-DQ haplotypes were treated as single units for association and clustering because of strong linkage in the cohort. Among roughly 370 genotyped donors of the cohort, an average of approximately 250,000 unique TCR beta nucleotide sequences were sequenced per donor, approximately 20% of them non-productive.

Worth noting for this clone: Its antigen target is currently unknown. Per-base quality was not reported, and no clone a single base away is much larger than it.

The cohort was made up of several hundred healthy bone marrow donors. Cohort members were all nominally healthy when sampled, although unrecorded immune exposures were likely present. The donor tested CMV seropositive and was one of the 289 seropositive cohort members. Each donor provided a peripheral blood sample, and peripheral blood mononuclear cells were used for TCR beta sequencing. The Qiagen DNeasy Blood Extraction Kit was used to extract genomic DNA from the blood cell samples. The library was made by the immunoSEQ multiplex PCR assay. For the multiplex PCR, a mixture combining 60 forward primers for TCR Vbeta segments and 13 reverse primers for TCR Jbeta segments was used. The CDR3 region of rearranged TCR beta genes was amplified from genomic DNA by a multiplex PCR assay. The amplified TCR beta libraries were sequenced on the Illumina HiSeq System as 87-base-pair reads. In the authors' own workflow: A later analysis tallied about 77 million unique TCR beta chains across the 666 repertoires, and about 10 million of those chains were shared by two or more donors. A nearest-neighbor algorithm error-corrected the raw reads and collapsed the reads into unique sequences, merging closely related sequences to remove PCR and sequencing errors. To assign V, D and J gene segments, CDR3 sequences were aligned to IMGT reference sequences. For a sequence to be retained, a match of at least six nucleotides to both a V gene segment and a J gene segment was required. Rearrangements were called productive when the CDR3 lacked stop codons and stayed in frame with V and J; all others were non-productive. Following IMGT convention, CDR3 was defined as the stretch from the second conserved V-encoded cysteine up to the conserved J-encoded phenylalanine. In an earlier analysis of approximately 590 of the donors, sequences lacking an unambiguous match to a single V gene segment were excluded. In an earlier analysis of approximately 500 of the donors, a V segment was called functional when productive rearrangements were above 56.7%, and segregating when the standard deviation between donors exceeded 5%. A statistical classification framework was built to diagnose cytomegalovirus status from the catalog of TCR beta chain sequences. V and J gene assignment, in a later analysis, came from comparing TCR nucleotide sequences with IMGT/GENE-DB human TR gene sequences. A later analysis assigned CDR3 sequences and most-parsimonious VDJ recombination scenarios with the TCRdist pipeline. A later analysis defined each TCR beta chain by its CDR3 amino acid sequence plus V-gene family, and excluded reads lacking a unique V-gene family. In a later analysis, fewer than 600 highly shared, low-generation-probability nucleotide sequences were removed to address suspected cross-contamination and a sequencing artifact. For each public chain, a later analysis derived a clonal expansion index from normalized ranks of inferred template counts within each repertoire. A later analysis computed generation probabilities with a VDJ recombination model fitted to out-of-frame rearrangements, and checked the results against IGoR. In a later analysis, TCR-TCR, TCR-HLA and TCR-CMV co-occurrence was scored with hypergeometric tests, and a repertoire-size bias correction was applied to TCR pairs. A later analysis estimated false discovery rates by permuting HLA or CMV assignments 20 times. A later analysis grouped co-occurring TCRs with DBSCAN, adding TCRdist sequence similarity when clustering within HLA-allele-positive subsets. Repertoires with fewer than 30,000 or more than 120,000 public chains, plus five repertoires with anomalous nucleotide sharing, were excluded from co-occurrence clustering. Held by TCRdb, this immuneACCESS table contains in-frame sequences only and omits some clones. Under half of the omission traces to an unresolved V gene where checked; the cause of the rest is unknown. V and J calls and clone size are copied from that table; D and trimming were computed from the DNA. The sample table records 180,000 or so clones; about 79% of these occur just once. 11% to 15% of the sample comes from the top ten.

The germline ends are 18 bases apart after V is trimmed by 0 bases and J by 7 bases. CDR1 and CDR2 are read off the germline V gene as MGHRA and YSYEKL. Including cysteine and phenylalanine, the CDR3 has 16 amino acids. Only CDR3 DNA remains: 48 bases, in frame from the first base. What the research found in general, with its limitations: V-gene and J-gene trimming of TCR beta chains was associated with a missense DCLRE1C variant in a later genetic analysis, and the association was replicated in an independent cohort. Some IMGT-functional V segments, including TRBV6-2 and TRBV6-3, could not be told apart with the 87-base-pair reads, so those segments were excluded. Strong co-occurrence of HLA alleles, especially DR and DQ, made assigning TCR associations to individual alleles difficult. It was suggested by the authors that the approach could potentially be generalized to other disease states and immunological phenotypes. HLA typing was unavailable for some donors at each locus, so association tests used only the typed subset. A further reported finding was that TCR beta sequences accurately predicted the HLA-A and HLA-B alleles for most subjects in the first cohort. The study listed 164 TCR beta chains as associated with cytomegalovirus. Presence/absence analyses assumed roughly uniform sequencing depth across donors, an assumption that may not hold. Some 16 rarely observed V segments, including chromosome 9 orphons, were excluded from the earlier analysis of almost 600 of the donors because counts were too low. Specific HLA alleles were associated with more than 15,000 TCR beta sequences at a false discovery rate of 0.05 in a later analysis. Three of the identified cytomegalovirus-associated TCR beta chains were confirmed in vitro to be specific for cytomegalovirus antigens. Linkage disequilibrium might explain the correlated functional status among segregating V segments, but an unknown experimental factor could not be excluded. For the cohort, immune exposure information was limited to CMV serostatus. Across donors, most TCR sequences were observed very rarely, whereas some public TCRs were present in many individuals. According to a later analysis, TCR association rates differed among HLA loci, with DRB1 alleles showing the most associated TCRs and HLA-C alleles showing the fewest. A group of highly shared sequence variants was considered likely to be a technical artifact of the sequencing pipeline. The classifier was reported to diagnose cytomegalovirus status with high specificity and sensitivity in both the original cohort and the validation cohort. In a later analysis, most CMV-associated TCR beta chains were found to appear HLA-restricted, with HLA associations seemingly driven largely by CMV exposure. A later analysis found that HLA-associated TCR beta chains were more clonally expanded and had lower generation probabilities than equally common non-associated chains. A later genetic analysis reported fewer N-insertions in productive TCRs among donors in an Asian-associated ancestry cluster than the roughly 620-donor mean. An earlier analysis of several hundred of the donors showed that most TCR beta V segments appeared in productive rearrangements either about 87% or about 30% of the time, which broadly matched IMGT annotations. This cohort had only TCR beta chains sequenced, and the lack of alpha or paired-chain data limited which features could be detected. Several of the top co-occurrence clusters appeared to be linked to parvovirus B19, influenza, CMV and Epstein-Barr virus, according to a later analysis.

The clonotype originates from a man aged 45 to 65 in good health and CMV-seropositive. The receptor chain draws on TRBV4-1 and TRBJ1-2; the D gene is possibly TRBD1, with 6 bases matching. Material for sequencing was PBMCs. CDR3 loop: CASSQDTGRGRRGYTF. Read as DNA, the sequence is TGCGCCAGCAGCCAAGACACGGGCAGGGGACGTCGTGGCTACACCTTC.